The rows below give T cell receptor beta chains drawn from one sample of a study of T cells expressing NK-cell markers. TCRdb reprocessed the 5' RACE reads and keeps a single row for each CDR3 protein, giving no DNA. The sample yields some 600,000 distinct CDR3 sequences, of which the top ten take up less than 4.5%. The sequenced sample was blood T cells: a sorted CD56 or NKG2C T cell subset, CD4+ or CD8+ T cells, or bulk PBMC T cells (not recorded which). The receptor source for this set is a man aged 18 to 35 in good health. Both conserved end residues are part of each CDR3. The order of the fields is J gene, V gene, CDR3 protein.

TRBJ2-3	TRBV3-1	CASSKGLAGGPSADTQYF
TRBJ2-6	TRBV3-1	CASSREGAGVGANVLTF
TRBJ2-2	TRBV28	CASSLRGLNTGELFF
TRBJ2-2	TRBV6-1	CASSLASGQGELFF
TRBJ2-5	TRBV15	CATSTSFSDRGITETQYF
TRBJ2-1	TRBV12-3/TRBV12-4	CASTKLAGAYNEQFF
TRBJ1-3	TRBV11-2	CASSLPRGGNTIYF
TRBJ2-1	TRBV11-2	CASSLDLVEQFF
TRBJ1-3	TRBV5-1	CASRRGNTIYF
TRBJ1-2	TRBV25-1	CASRDSLGYTF
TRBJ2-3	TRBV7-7	CASSFSDRFTDTQYF
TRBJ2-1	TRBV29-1	CSVEATDNEQFF
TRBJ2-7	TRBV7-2	CASSLPGVVRGEQYF
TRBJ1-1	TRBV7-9	CASSFPSGRTEAFF